Below are 25 T cell receptor beta chains sequenced from a single sample in a study of shared clonotypes between healthy human individuals. Terminally differentiated effector memory CD45RA+ cells were excluded by CCR7 positive selection of CD45RO-negative cells. Assay used: immunoSEQ multiplex PCR; TCRdb lists only in-frame clones, some missing. The sample lists about 2.2 million clones; 90% to 95% were seen once. The sample taken for sequencing was naive CD8+ T cells from PBMCs. These TCRs come from a man aged 18-30 years in good health. Some clones in this sample may be carry-over from other donors' samples.

Written as DNA, the CDR3 is TGTGCCAGCAGTTACGGGGAGAACTTGGCTGAAGCTTTCTTT. Its protein product is CASSYGENLAEAFF. J is TRBJ1-1 and V is TRBV6-5; D gene unclear. The germline CDR1 and CDR2 sequences are MNHEY and SVGAGI. This CDR3 comprises 14 residues. The V and J ends lost 2 bases and 6 bases respectively, with 13 bases between them.

The chain joins TRBV28 to TRBJ1-2; D gene ambiguous. Germline loops: CDR1 MDHEN, CDR2 SYDVKM. The V gene lost 8 bases and the J gene lost 3 bases, with 10 bases spanning the gap. This CDR3 has 12 amino acids. CDR3 amino acids: CASVGADYGYTF. The DNA for the CDR3 is TGTGCCAGCGTGGGAGCTGACTATGGCTACACCTTC.

A few counts support this clone. The V gene is TRBV5-1, the J gene TRBJ1-1; D remains unclear. Between the trimmed V and J ends, which lost 1 base and 0 bases, there was a span of 7 bases. Germline assignment: CDR1 SGHRS and CDR2 YFSETQ. The CDR3 totals 14 residues. This CDR3 reads CASSLYGLNTEAFF. The CDR3 DNA reads TGCGCCAGCAGCTTGTACGGACTGAACACTGAAGCTTTCTTT.

The J gene is TRBJ2-7, the V gene TRBV5-4, with D possibly being TRBD1 or TRBD2 (5 bases each). The CDR3 totals 12 residues. The germline V and J ends were trimmed by 5 bases and 6 bases, with 12 bases remaining between them. CDR1 SGHNT and CDR2 YYREEE come from the germline V gene (reference sequence). The CDR3 region has the DNA TGTGCCAGCAGGTCCGGGACCGGCGAGCAGTACTTC. As protein: CASRSGTGEQYF.

V is TRBV4-3 and J is TRBJ1-2; possible D gene TRBD1, 6 bases. Germline V lookup: CDR1 LGHNA, CDR2 YSLEER. CDR3 length: 15 residues. V dropped 0 bases and J dropped 5 bases, with 13 bases sitting between them. CDR3 bases: TGCGCCAGCAGCCAAGACCACAGGGTGGAGTATGGCTACACCTTC. Protein product: CASSQDHRVEYGYTF.

The J gene is TRBJ2-7, the V gene TRBV28; D may be TRBD1 (5 bases). The V end lost 3 bases, the J end lost 3 bases, and 9 bases lay between the germline ends. The germline CDR1 and CDR2 sequences are MDHEN and SYDVKM. The length of the CDR3 is 13 residues. CDR3 nucleotides: TGTGCCAGCAGTTTGGACACGGACTACGAGCAGTACTTC. Residues: CASSLDTDYEQYF.

This chain connects TRBV27 to TRBJ2-5; TRBD1 agrees at 7 bases. Germline CDR1 and CDR2: MNHEY and SMNVEV (reference sequence). The length of the CDR3 is 13 residues. V was pared by 3 bases and J by 5 bases, with 3 bases of the junction left unmatched. Written as DNA, the CDR3 is TGTGCCAGCAGTTTCCACAGGGGTGAGACCCAGTACTTC. Amino acids: CASSFHRGETQYF.

This rearrangement joins TRBV7-9 to TRBJ2-5; possibly TRBD1 or TRBD2 for D (5 bases each). V lost 5 bases, J lost 3 bases, and 25 bases lay in between. The CDR3 is made up of 18 amino acids. CDR1 and CDR2 from the germline V gene are SEHNR and FQNEAQ (reference sequence). CDR3 bases: TGTGCCAGCAGCCCCGGAGGCGTTGGCAGGGTACGTAAAGAGACCCAGTACTTC. Its translation: CASSPGGVGRVRKETQYF.

The chain links TRBV27 to TRBJ2-1; D might be TRBD1 or TRBD2, each matching 5 bases. V was pared by 4 bases and J by 7 bases, with 14 bases between. The CDR3 sequence is 14 residues long. Germline lookup yields CDR1 MNHEY and CDR2 SMNVEV (reference sequence). CDR3 DNA: TGTGCCAGCAGTTCCGGGGCATGGCTTAATGAGCAGTTCTTC. This gives the protein CASSSGAWLNEQFF.

This chain connects TRBV6-1 to TRBJ2-1; the D gene is possibly TRBD2 (6 bases). V lost 6 bases and J lost 7, with 16 bases in between. Germline-derived CDR1 and CDR2 are MNHNS and SASEGT. This CDR3 comprises 14 residues. The CDR3 loop reads CASRDGSSWNEQFF. As DNA, the CDR3 is TGTGCCAGCAGGGACGGGAGTAGTTGGAATGAGCAGTTCTTC.

The gene calls are TRBV27 and TRBJ2-3; maybe TRBD1 (5 bases). This CDR3 contains 15 residues. Germline V gives CDR1 MNHEY, CDR2 SMNVEV (reference sequence). Trimming took off 5 bases at V and 0 bases at J, with 12 bases between the two ends. CDR3 protein: CASSRRQTSTDTQYF. The DNA of the CDR3 is TGTGCCAGCAGTCGACGACAGACTAGCACAGATACGCAGTATTTT.

The rearrangement uses TRBV5-1 and TRBJ2-7, with 7 nucleotides matching TRBD2. This CDR3 contains 14 residues. V was pared by 3 bases and J by 2 bases, with 5 bases of the junction left unmatched. CDR1 and CDR2 from the germline V gene are SGHRS and YFSETQ. DNA for the CDR3: TGCGCCAGCAGCTACTCTAGCGGCACCTACGAGCAGTACTTC. Amino acid sequence: CASSYSSGTYEQYF.

The rearrangement uses TRBV27 and TRBJ2-2, with a possible D match to TRBD1 (6 bases). The V end was cut by 5 bases, the J end by 6 bases, with 19 bases between. The CDR3 is 16 residues long. CDR1 is MNHEY, CDR2 SMNVEV, per germline (reference sequence). The CDR3: CASSRDTGMRAGELFF. The DNA of the CDR3 is TGTGCCAGCAGTCGGGACACAGGAATGAGGGCCGGGGAGCTGTTTTTT.

V gene TRBV25-1 combines with J gene TRBJ2-1; 7 bases map to TRBD1. Germline CDR1 reads MGHDK; CDR2 reads SYGVNS. The CDR3 has 16 amino acids. Trimming took 2 bases from V and 4 from J; bases not matched to a gene: 8. CDR3 nucleotides: TGTGCCAGCAGTGAAACCACAGGGGATGTATACAATGAGCAGTTCTTC. As protein: CASSETTGDVYNEQFF.

In the case of this clone: Other DNA sequences in the same sample also yield this CDR3. The genes are TRBV7-3 and TRBJ1-1; no clear D gene. CDR1 and CDR2 (germline): SGHTA, FQGTGA. Trimming stripped 6 bases from V and 4 bases from J, with 3 bases between. The CDR3 is 10 residues long. The CDR3 loop reads CASSFTEAFF. CDR3 sequence (DNA): TGTGCCAGCAGTTTCACTGAAGCTTTCTTT.

This CDR3 reads CASSSFSGSSTDTQYF. CDR3 nucleotides: TGTGCCAGCAGTTCCTTTTCGGGTTCTAGCACAGATACGCAGTATTTT. The chain joins TRBV27 to TRBJ2-3; D remains unclear. V lost 4 bases, J lost 0 bases, and 14 bases lay in between. This CDR3 is built from 16 residues. The germline V gene encodes CDR1 MNHEY and CDR2 SMNVEV (reference sequence).

The chain carries TRBV4-2 and TRBJ2-7; the match to TRBD2 covers 10 bases. V gave up 6 bases and J gave up 6 bases; unmatched junction bases: 17. The CDR3 spans 17 residues. Germline CDR1 and CDR2: LGHNA and YNFKEQ. The DNA for the CDR3 is TGTGCCAGCAGGGGGGGGTTAGCGGGAGGCCCCGCGGGCGAGCAGTACTTC. Residues: CASRGGLAGGPAGEQYF.

The rearrangement joins TRBV28 to TRBJ2-5; tentatively, D is TRBD1 (6 bases). The V end was cut by 6 bases, the J end by 5 bases, with 13 bases between. The CDR3 extends over 13 amino acids. The germline gives CDR1 MDHEN, CDR2 SYDVKM. CDR3 in amino acids: CASRLWGRETQYF. The CDR3 DNA reads as TGTGCCAGCAGATTGTGGGGGCGGGAGACCCAGTACTTC.

The chain combines TRBV7-9 with TRBJ2-7; 8 nucleotides match TRBD2. V lost 5 bases, J lost 2 bases, and 5 bases stayed unmatched. Germline CDR1 is SEHNR and CDR2 is FQNEAQ (reference sequence). The CDR3 runs 14 residues. DNA of the CDR3: TGTGCCAGCAGCCCTCCGGGAGGGCCCTACGAGCAGTACTTC. Translation: CASSPPGGPYEQYF.

V gene TRBV9 combines with J gene TRBJ2-1; 7 bases map to TRBD1. This CDR3 region has 16 residues. Germline loops: CDR1 SGDLS, CDR2 YYNGEE. After removal of 4 bases from V and 3 bases from J, the junction contained 10 bases not matched to a gene. The CDR3 bases are TGTGCCAGCAGCCCCGACAGGGAAAGGGGCTACAATGAGCAGTTCTTC. Translated, it gives CASSPDRERGYNEQFF.

This clone was detected only once. The germline gene is not matched at one end of the junction; a read error may be the cause. The V call is TRBV28, the J call TRBJ2-5; D tentatively fits TRBD1 or TRBD2 (6 bases each). CDR1 is MDHEN, CDR2 SYDVKM, per germline. This CDR3 is built from 14 residues. The CDR3 protein is CASNLQGGEETQYF. CDR3 sequence (DNA): TGTGCCAGCAATTTACAGGGAGGAGAAGAGACCCAGTACTTC. Full variable domain (rest looked up from reference TRBV28 and TRBJ2-5): DVKVTQSSRYLVKRTGEKVFLECVQDMDHENMFWYRQDPGLGLRLIYFSYDVKMKEKGDIPEGYSVSREKKERFSLILESASTNQTSMYLCASNLQGGEETQYFGPGTRLLVL.

As for this clone: At one of its ends the junction is not consistent with the germline gene, which may arise from a read error. V gene TRBV29-1 combines with J gene TRBJ2-1, with a possible D match to TRBD2 (5 bases). The CDR3 runs to 14 residues. Germline CDR1 reads SQVTM; CDR2 reads ANQGSEA. The CDR3 is CSVEGWRARQEQFF. Written as DNA, the CDR3 is TGCAGCGTCGAAGGCTGGCGGGCTCGGCAGGAGCAGTTCTTC.

This chain uses TRBV18 with TRBJ2-1; the match to TRBD2 covers 8 bases. Germline-derived CDR1 and CDR2 are KGHSH and LQKENI. This CDR3 is 15 amino acids long. J lost 5 bases, V lost 8 bases, and 11 bases had no gene match. CDR3 loop: CASALAGAANNEQFF. The CDR3 DNA follows: TGTGCCAGCGCCCTAGCGGGCGCAGCGAACAATGAGCAGTTCTTC.

This clone came up once. The chain recombines TRBV14 with TRBJ2-7; D is unclear. Per the germline V gene, CDR1 is SGHDN and CDR2 is FVKESK. The CDR3 has 16 amino acids. V lost 1 base, J lost 0 bases, and 13 bases lay in between. The CDR3 is CASSQGYGLGSYEQYF. DNA of the CDR3: TGTGCCAGCAGCCAAGGATATGGGCTAGGCTCCTACGAGCAGTACTTC.

This chain joins TRBV28 and TRBJ2-5, with D possibly TRBD1 on 7 matching bases. This CDR3 is 14 amino acids long. V lost 2 bases and J 4 bases, leaving 11 bases between the germline ends. Germline assignment: CDR1 MDHEN and CDR2 SYDVKM. CDR3 sequence reads: CASSLPQGGETQYF. The CDR3 DNA reads as TGTGCCAGCAGTTTACCTCAGGGGGGAGAGACCCAGTACTTC.